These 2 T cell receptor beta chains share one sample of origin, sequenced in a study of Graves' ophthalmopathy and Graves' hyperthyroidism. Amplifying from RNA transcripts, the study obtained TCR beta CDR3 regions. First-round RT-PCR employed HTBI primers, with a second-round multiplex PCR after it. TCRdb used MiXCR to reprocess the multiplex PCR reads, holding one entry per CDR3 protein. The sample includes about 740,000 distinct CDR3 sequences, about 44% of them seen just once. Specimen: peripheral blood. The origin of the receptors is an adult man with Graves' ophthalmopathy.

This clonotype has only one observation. CDR3 protein: CASSVGLAGNQETQYF. CDR3 in DNA: TGTGCCAGCAGCGTGGGACTAGCGGGGAACCAAGAGACCCAGTACTTC. V and J are TRBV7-9 and TRBJ2-5; 13 bases are a match to TRBD2. In germline, CDR1 is SEHNR, CDR2 FQNEAQ (reference sequence). V lost 5 bases and J lost 0; bases outside the gene matches: 3. The CDR3 has 16 residues.

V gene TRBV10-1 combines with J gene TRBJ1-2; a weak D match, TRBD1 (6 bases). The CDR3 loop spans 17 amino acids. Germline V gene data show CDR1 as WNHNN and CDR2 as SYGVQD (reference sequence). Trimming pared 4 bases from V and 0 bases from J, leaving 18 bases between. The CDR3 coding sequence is TGCGCCAGCAGTGCCTCAAGACAGGATACCGCTAACTATGGCTACACCTTC. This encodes CASSASRQDTANYGYTF.